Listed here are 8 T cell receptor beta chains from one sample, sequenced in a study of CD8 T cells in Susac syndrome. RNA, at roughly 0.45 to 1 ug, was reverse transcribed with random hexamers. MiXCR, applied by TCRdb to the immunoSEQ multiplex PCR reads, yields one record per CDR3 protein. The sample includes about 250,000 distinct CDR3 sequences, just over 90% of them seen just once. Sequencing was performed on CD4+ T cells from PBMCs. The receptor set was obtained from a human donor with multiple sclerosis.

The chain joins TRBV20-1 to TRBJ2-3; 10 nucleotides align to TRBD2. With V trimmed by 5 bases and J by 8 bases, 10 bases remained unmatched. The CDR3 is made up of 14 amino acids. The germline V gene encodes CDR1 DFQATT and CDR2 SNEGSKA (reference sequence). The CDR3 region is CSAESGGAIGTQYF. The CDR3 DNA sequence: TGCAGTGCTGAAAGCGGGGGGGCAATTGGTACGCAGTATTTT.

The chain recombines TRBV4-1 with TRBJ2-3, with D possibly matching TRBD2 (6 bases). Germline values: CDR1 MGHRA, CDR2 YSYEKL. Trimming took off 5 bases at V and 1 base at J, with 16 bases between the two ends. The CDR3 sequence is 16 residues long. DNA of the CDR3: TGCGCCAGCAGCTCCTCAGGGACTGGAGGCACAGATACGCAGTATTTT. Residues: CASSSSGTGGTDTQYF.

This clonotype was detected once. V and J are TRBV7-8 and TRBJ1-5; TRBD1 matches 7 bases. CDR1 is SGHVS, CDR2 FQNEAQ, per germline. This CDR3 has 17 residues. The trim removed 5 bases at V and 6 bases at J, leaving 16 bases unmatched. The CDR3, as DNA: TGTGCCAGCAGCGGATACCGGCAGGGGGTGTCGGGTCAGCCCCAGCATTTT. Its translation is CASSGYRQGVSGQPQHF.

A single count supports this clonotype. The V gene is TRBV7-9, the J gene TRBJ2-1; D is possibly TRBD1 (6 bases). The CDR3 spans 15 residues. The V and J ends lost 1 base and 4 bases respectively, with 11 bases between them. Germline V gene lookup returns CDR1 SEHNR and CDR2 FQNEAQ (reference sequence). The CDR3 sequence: CASSLEGQLYNEQFF. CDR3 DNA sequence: TGTGCCAGCAGCTTAGAAGGACAGCTTTACAATGAGCAGTTCTTC.

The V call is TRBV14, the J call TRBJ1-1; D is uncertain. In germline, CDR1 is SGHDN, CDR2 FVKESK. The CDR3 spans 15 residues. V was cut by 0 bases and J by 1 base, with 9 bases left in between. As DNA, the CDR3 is TGTGCCAGCAGCCAAGATCTGCTTTCGAACACTGAAGCTTTCTTT. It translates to CASSQDLLSNTEAFF.

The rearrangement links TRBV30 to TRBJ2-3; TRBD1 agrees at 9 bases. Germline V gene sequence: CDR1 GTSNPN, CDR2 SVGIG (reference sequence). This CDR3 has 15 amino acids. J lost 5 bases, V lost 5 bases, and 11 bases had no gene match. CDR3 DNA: TGTGCCTGGTATCCGGGACAGGGTGAAAAAGATACGCAGTATTTT. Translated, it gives CAWYPGQGEKDTQYF.

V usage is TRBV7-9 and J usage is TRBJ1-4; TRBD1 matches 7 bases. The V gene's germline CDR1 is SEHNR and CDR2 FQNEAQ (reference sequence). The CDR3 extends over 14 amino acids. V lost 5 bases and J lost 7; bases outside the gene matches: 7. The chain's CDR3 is CASSHDREVEKLFF. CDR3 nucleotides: TGTGCCAGCAGCCATGACAGGGAGGTTGAAAAACTGTTTTTT.

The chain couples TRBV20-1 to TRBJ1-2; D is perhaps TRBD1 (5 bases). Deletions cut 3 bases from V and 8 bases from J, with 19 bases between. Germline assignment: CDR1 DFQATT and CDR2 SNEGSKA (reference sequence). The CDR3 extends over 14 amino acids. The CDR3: CSASTRDPQEGYTF. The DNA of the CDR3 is TGCAGTGCTAGTACCAGGGACCCCCAGGAGGGCTACACCTTC.